This TCR beta chain was profiled in a study of blood T cell repertoires in COVID-19. Study summary: COVID-19 samples, acute and convalescent, were from the United States, Italy and Spain. Nucleic acid was either cDNA or gDNA, and it came from T cells, B-cell-depleted T cells, or PBMCs.

V was clipped by 6 bases and J by 3 bases, with 23 bases between them. The germline V gene encodes CDR1 ENHRY and CDR2 SYGVKD. There are 17 residues in the CDR3. Measured with immunoSEQ multiplex PCR; TCRdb has only the in-frame clones, and not every one. This table holds under 250,000 clones, about 80% found once. Material for sequencing was peripheral blood. V is TRBV10-3 and J is TRBJ1-2, with D unresolved. The clonotype was recovered from a man older than 75 with acute or convalescent COVID-19. The CDR3: CAIRLPEAPGRHYGYTF. CDR3 coding DNA: TGTGCCATCAGGCTGCCGGAGGCCCCCGGCCGTCACTATGGCTACACCTTC.